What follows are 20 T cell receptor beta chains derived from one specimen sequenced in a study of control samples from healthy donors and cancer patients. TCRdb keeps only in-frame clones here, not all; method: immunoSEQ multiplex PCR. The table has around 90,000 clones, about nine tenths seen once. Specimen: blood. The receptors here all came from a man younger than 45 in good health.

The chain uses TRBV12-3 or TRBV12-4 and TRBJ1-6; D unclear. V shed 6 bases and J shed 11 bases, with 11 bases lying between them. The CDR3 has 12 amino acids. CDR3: CASRDEWAPLHF. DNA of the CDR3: TGTGCCAGCAGGGACGAGTGGGCACCCCTCCACTTT.

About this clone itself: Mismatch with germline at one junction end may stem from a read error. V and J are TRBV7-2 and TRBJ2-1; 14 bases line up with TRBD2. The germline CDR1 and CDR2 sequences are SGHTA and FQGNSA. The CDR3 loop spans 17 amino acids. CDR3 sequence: CASSLGGTSGGLPNLVF. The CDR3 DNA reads TGTGCCAGCAGCTTAGGGGGGACTAGCGGGGGTCTCCCTAATTTGGTCTTC.

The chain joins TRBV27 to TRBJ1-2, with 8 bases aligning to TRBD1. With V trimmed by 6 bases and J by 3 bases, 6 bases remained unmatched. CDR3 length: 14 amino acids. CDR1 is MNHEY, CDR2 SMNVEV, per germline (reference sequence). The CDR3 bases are TGTGCCAGCAGAGCAGGGGGCGCAGACTATGGCTACACCTTC. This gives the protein CASRAGGADYGYTF.

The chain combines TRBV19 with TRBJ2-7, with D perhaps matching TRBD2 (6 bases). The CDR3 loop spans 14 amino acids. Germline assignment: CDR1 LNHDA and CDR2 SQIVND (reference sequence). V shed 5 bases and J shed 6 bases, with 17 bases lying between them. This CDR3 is CASSWRGSPLEQYV. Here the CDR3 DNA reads TGTGCCAGTAGTTGGAGGGGTTCCCCTCTCGAGCAGTACGTC.

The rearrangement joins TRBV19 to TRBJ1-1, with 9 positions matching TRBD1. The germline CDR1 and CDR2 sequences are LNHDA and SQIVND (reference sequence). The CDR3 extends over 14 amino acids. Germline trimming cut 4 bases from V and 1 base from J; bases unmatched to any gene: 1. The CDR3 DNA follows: TGTGCCAGTAGTAAGGACAGGGGGAACACTGAAGCTTTCTTT. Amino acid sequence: CASSKDRGNTEAFF.

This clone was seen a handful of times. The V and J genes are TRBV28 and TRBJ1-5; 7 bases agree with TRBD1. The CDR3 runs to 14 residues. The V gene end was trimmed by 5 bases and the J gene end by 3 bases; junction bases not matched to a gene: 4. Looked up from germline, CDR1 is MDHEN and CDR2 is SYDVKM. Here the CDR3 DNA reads TGTGCCAGCAGTCGGGGACAGTACAATCAGCCCCAGCATTTT. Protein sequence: CASSRGQYNQPQHF. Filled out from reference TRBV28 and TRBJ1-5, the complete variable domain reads DVKVTQSSRYLVKRTGEKVFLECVQDMDHENMFWYRQDPGLGLRLIYFSYDVKMKEKGDIPEGYSVSREKKERFSLILESASTNQTSMYLCASSRGQYNQPQHFGDGTRLSIL.

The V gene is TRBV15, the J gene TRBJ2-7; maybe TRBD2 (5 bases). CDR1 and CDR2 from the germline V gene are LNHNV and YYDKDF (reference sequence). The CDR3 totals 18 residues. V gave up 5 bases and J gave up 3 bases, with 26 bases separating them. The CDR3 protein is CATSPTGSIVMGYYEQYV. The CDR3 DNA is TGTGCCACCAGCCCAACGGGGAGTATAGTAATGGGGTACTACGAGCAGTACGTC.

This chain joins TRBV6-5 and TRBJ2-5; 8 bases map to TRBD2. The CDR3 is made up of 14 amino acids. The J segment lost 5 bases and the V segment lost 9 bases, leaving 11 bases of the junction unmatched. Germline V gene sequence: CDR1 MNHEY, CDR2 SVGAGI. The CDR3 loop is CASRVAGGGETQYF. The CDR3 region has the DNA TGTGCCAGTCGGGTGGCGGGGGGCGGCGAGACCCAGTACTTC.

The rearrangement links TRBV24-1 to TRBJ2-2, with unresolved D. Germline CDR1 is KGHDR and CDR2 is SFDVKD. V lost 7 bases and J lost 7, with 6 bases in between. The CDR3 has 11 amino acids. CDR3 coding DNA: TGTGCCACCAGGGGGTTCGGGGAGCTGTTTTTT. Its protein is CATRGFGELFF.

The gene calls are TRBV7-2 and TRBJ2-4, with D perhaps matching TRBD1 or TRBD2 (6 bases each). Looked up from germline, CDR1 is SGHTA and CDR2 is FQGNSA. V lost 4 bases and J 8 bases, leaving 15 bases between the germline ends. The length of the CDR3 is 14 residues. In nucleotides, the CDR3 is TGTGCCAGCAGCTGGGGGGCGCGGGTCGACATTCAGTACTTC. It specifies CASSWGARVDIQYF.

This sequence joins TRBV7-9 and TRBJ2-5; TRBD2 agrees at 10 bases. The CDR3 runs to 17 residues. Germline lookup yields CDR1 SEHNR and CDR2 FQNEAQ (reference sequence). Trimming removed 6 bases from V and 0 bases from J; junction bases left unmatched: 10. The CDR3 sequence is CASRLGLAGVYQETQYF. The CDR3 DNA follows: TGTGCCAGCAGGTTGGGTCTAGCGGGGGTGTACCAAGAGACCCAGTACTTC.

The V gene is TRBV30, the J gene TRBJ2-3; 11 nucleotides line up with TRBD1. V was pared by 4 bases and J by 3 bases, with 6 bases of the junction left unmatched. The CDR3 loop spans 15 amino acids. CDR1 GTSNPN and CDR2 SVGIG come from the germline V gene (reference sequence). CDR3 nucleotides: TGTGCCTGGACATGGGGACAGGGGGGGACAGATACGCAGTATTTT. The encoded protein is CAWTWGQGGTDTQYF.

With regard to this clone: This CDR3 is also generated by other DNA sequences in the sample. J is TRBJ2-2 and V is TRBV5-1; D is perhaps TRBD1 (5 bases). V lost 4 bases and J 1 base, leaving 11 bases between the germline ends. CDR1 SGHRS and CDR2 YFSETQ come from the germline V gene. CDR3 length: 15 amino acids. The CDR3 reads CASSVQGWNTGELFF. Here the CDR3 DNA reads TGCGCCAGCAGCGTGCAGGGTTGGAACACCGGGGAGCTGTTTTTT.

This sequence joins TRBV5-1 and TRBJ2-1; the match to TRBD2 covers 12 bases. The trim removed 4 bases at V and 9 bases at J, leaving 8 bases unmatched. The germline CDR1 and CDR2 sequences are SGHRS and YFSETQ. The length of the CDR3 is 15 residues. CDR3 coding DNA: TGCGCCAGCAGCCCAACTAGCGGGGGGTTGGGTGAGCAGTTCTTC. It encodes CASSPTSGGLGEQFF.

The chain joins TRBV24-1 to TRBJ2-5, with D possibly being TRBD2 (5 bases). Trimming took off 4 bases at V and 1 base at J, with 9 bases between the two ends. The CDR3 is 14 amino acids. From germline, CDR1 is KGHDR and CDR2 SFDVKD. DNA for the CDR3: TGTGCCACCAGTGAACTAGGTTCCCAAGAGACCCAGTACTTC. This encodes CATSELGSQETQYF.

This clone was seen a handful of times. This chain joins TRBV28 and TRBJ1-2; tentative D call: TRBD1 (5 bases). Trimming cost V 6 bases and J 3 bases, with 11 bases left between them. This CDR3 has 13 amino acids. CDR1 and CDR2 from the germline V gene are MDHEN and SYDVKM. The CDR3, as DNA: TGTGCCAGCAGCCTCGACAGCTACTATGGCTACACCTTC. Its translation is CASSLDSYYGYTF.

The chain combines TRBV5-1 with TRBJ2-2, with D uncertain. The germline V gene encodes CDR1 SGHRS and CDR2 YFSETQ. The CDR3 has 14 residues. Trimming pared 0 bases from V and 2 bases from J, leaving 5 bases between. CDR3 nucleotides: TGCGCCAGCAGCTTGGACGGAAACACCGGGGAGCTGTTTTTT. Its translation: CASSLDGNTGELFF.

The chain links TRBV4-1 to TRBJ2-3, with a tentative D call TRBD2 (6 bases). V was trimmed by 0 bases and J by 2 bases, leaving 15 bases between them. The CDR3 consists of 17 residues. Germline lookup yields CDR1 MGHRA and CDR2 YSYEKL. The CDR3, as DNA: TGCGCCAGCAGCCAAGAACGCCAGGCGGGGACCACAGATACGCAGTATTTT. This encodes CASSQERQAGTTDTQYF.

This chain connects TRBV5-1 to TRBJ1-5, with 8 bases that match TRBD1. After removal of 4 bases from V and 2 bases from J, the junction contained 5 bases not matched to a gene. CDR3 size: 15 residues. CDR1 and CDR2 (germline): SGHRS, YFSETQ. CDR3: CASSVTGDRNQPQHF. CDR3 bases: TGCGCCAGCAGCGTGACAGGGGATCGCAATCAGCCCCAGCATTTT.

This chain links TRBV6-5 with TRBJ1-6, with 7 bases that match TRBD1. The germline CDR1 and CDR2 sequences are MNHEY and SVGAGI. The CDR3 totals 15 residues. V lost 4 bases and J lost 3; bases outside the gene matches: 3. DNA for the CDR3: TGTGCCAGCAGTTTGACAGGGATCTATAATTCACCCCTCCACTTT. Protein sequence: CASSLTGIYNSPLHF.